The 9 T cell receptor beta chains reported below all come from one sample, sequenced in a study of T cell changes during pregnancy in multiple sclerosis. Profiling relied on immunoSEQ multiplex PCR, and the TCRdb table lists in-frame clones only, not all of them. The sample includes about 42,000 clones, approximately 80% of them seen just once. The sequencing here drew on CD4+ T cells from peripheral blood mononuclear cells, taken before pregnancy. Receptors originate from a female donor with multiple sclerosis, enrolled in a pregnancy study.

This chain joins TRBV5-1 and TRBJ1-6; tentatively, D is TRBD1 (5 bases). Germline values: CDR1 SGHRS, CDR2 YFSETQ. V dropped 4 bases and J dropped 7 bases, with 18 bases sitting between them. The CDR3 contains 16 residues. CDR3 residues: CASSARDSIGNSPLHF. The CDR3 nucleotides are TGCGCCAGCAGCGCCCGGGACTCCATCGGCAATTCACCCCTCCACTTT.

The CDR3 protein is CASGTGATYEQYF. CDR3 DNA: TGTGCCAGCGGGACAGGAGCCACCTACGAGCAGTACTTC. This chain connects TRBV11-2 to TRBJ2-7, with 8 bases identical to TRBD1. Trimming at V came to 8 bases and at J to 2 bases, leaving 5 bases not matched to a gene. From germline, CDR1 is SGHAT and CDR2 FQNNGV. The CDR3 runs to 13 residues.

This sequence joins TRBV4-3 and TRBJ1-5; the D is unclear. The CDR3 is 15 amino acids. Germline lookup yields CDR1 LGHNA and CDR2 YSLEER. V was clipped by 0 bases and J by 7 bases, with 13 bases between them. CDR3 protein: CASSQDASPGQPQHF. Written as DNA, the CDR3 is TGCGCCAGCAGCCAAGACGCCTCACCCGGGCAGCCCCAGCATTTT.

The chain is built from TRBV6-5 and TRBJ1-4, with D maybe TRBD1 (5 bases). This CDR3 contains 14 residues. Germline V lookup: CDR1 MNHEY, CDR2 SVGAGI. V was clipped by 6 bases and J by 7 bases, with 15 bases between them. The CDR3 here is CASRRGGVGEKLFF. Here the CDR3 DNA reads TGTGCCAGCAGGAGGGGAGGGGTGGGTGAAAAACTGTTTTTT.

This rearrangement joins TRBV5-1 to TRBJ2-1; D is uncertain. The V gene's germline CDR1 is SGHRS and CDR2 YFSETQ. The V gene lost 0 bases and the J gene lost 8 bases, with 12 bases spanning the gap. The CDR3 is 14 residues long. As DNA, the CDR3 is TGCGCCAGCAGCTTGGATAGCCCGCGGTATGAGCAGTTCTTC. Protein: CASSLDSPRYEQFF. The full variable domain, with the rest looked up from reference TRBV5-1 and TRBJ2-1, is KAGVTQTPRYLIKTRGQQVTLSCSPISGHRSVSWYQQTPGQGLQFLFEYFSETQRNKGNFPGRFSGRQFSNSRSEMNVSTLELGDSALYLCASSLDSPRYEQFFGPGTRLTVL.

The rearrangement links TRBV2 to TRBJ2-7; D gene ambiguous. This CDR3 is built from 13 residues. Germline V lookup: CDR1 SNHLY, CDR2 FYNNEI. The V end lost 0 bases, the J end lost 4 bases, and 7 bases lay between the germline ends. The DNA for the CDR3 is TGTGCCAGCAGTGAAGCCGCCGAGTACGAGCAGTACTTC. Translating it yields CASSEAAEYEQYF. The whole variable domain, filled in from reference TRBV2 and TRBJ2-7, reads EPEVTQTPSHQVTQMGQEVILRCVPISNHLYFYWYRQILGQKVEFLVSFYNNEISEKSEIFDDQFSVERPDGSNFTLKIRSTKLEDSAMYFCASSEAAEYEQYFGPGTRLTVT.

This clone was recorded a few times. This chain uses TRBV30 with TRBJ1-6; D not resolved. The CDR3 covers 14 residues. Trimming removed 7 bases from V and 0 bases from J, with 10 bases in between. CDR1 GTSNPN and CDR2 SVGIG come from the germline V gene (reference sequence). The DNA of the CDR3 is TGTGCCTCTGAATTGAGCTCCTATAATTCACCCCTCCACTTT. This codes for CASELSSYNSPLHF.

The CDR3 DNA reads as TGTGCCAGCAGCTTAGAAGTTCGGCTGGGCCCCTATGGCTACACCTTC. Translated: CASSLEVRLGPYGYTF. V and J are TRBV7-9 and TRBJ1-2; D call uncertain. The CDR3 has 16 residues. The V and J ends lost 1 base and 4 bases respectively, with 16 bases between them. Germline V CDR1 and CDR2: SEHNR, FQNEAQ (reference sequence).

This clone was seen only once. The CDR3 DNA sequence: TGTGCCAGCAGCCGAAACAGGGAAGGGGGCTACACCTTC. This translates into CASSRNREGGYTF. The rearrangement links TRBV7-9 to TRBJ1-2; D possibly corresponds to TRBD1 (6 bases). This CDR3 contains 13 residues. V gave up 5 bases and J gave up 8 bases, with 15 bases separating them. CDR1 is SEHNR, CDR2 FQNEAQ, per germline (reference sequence). The full variable domain, with the rest looked up from reference TRBV7-9 and TRBJ1-2, is DTGVSQNPRHKITKRGQNVTFRCDPISEHNRLYWYRQTLGQGPEFLTYFQNEAQLEKSRLLSDRFSAERPKGSFSTLEIQRTEQGDSAMYLCASSRNREGGYTFGSGTRLTVV.